The rows below give T cell receptor beta chains drawn from one sample of a study of cytomegalovirus exposure and HLA in healthy donors. TCRdb's copy holds only in-frame clones and misses some; the assay was immunoSEQ multiplex PCR. The table lists about 190,000 clones, roughly 80% of them singletons. Sample: PBMCs. The source is a male donor in good health and CMV-seronegative. Both conserved end residues are part of each CDR3. Fields, in order: J gene, clone size, D gene, V gene, CDR3 DNA, CDR3 protein. The D gene is left open where the match is weak. Part of the rows lack a size; the others show once, few, many or a class for expanded clones.

J gene: TRBJ2-1
clone size: NA
D gene: NA
V gene: TRBV5-1
CDR3 DNA: TGCGCCAGCAGCTTGGAGGGGAATGAGCAGTTCTTC
CDR3 protein: CASSLEGNEQFF

J gene: TRBJ2-3
clone size: NA
D gene: TRBD2
V gene: TRBV6-5
CDR3 DNA: TGTGCCAGCAGTCGACTAGCGGCCACAGATACGCAGTATTTT
CDR3 protein: CASSRLAATDTQYF

J gene: TRBJ2-3
clone size: NA
D gene: TRBD1
V gene: TRBV4-3
CDR3 DNA: TGCGCCAGCAGCCAAGATTGGCAGGGGGCGCATAAAGATACGCAGTATTTT
CDR3 protein: CASSQDWQGAHKDTQYF

J gene: TRBJ2-5
clone size: once
D gene: NA
V gene: TRBV28
CDR3 DNA: TGTGCCAGCAGTCCGTCCCTCGGGGTCCAAGAGACCCAGTACTTC
CDR3 protein: CASSPSLGVQETQYF

J gene: TRBJ2-7
clone size: NA
D gene: TRBD2
V gene: TRBV28
CDR3 DNA: TGTGCCAGCAGTACCCCCGGGACTAGCGGGAGGTACGAGCAGTACTTC
CDR3 protein: CASSTPGTSGRYEQYF

J gene: TRBJ2-5
clone size: NA
D gene: TRBD1
V gene: TRBV14
CDR3 DNA: TGTGCCAGCAGCCTCCTAGGGACAGGACAAGAGACCCAGTACTTC
CDR3 protein: CASSLLGTGQETQYF

J gene: TRBJ1-1
clone size: NA
D gene: TRBD1
V gene: TRBV5-4
CDR3 DNA: TGTGCCAGCAGCTTGGGACAGGGGGTCACTGAAGCTTTCTTT
CDR3 protein: CASSLGQGVTEAFF

J gene: TRBJ2-7
clone size: few
D gene: TRBD1
V gene: TRBV5-4
CDR3 DNA: TGTGCCAGCAGCCCGGGGACAGCGATTAGGGAGCAGTACTTC
CDR3 protein: CASSPGTAIREQYF

J gene: TRBJ2-7
clone size: NA
D gene: TRBD1
V gene: TRBV5-4
CDR3 DNA: TGTGCCAGCAGCCCGGGACAGGGGGGATTTGGTGAGCAGTACTTC
CDR3 protein: CASSPGQGGFGEQYF

J gene: TRBJ2-7
clone size: NA
D gene: TRBD1
V gene: TRBV6-6
CDR3 DNA: TGTGCCAGCAGTCCGGGACAGGACCTAATCTGGCAGTACTTC
CDR3 protein: CASSPGQDLIWQYF

J gene: TRBJ2-1
clone size: NA
D gene: TRBD2
V gene: TRBV5-1
CDR3 DNA: TGCGCCAGCAGCTCCGGACTAGCCAATGAGCAGTTCTTC
CDR3 protein: CASSSGLANEQFF

J gene: TRBJ2-3
clone size: NA
D gene: TRBD1
V gene: TRBV4-1
CDR3 DNA: TGCGCCAGCAGCGGGACAGGGGGCCCAGATACGCAGTATTTT
CDR3 protein: CASSGTGGPDTQYF

J gene: TRBJ1-1
clone size: once
D gene: TRBD1
V gene: TRBV19
CDR3 DNA: TGTGCCAGTACGTTGGGGAGGGACAGGGTAGAGGCTGAAGCTTTCTTT
CDR3 protein: CASTLGRDRVEAEAFF

J gene: TRBJ2-7
clone size: NA
D gene: TRBD1
V gene: TRBV5-1
CDR3 DNA: TGCGCCAGCAGCTTGGCGGGACAGGGTATCTACGAGCAGTACTTC
CDR3 protein: CASSLAGQGIYEQYF

J gene: TRBJ2-7
clone size: NA
D gene: NA
V gene: TRBV5-4
CDR3 DNA: TGTGCCAGCAGCCGAGGGGGCTCCTACGAGCAGTACTTC
CDR3 protein: CASSRGGSYEQYF

J gene: TRBJ2-5
clone size: NA
D gene: TRBD2
V gene: TRBV7-9
CDR3 DNA: TGTGCCAGCAGCTTATCTCTAGCGGGGGGAGGAGAGACCCAGTACTTC
CDR3 protein: CASSLSLAGGGETQYF

J gene: TRBJ1-2
clone size: NA
D gene: TRBD1
V gene: TRBV27
CDR3 DNA: TGTGCCAGCGGTTGGGACAACAGGGGGCCAGTCTACACCTTC
CDR3 protein: CASGWDNRGPVYTF

J gene: TRBJ1-2
clone size: NA
D gene: NA
V gene: TRBV9
CDR3 DNA: TGTGCCAGCAGCGTAGGACAGACTAACTATGGCTACACCTTC
CDR3 protein: CASSVGQTNYGYTF

J gene: TRBJ2-7
clone size: NA
D gene: NA
V gene: TRBV2
CDR3 DNA: TGTGCCAGCGGGGCAGGGCCGTCCTACGAGCAGTACTTC
CDR3 protein: CASGAGPSYEQYF

J gene: TRBJ1-5
clone size: few
D gene: NA
V gene: TRBV19
CDR3 DNA: TGTGCCGTTAGAGGAAGGTTGCCCGTTCCCCAGCATTTT
CDR3 protein: CAVRGRLPVPQHF

J gene: TRBJ2-2
clone size: NA
D gene: TRBD2
V gene: TRBV5-1
CDR3 DNA: TGCGCCAGCAGATCTGGGTCAAGCGGGGCGAACACCGGGGAGCTGTTTTTT
CDR3 protein: CASRSGSSGANTGELFF

J gene: TRBJ2-2
clone size: NA
D gene: TRBD1
V gene: TRBV7-3
CDR3 DNA: TGTGCCAGCAGCAAAAGACAGGGGGCGCCCACCGGGGAGCTGTTTTTT
CDR3 protein: CASSKRQGAPTGELFF

J gene: TRBJ2-2
clone size: NA
D gene: TRBD2
V gene: TRBV9
CDR3 DNA: TGTGCCAGCAGCGTAGACGGGGGGGCTGGGGAGCTGTTTTTT
CDR3 protein: CASSVDGGAGELFF

J gene: TRBJ2-7
clone size: NA
D gene: TRBD2
V gene: TRBV7-9
CDR3 DNA: TGTGCCAGCGTCCCTAGCGGGCGCTCCTACGAGCAGTACTTC
CDR3 protein: CASVPSGRSYEQYF

J gene: TRBJ1-2
clone size: NA
D gene: TRBD1
V gene: TRBV6-5
CDR3 DNA: TGTGCCAGCAGTACAGCAGGGGGCGCTGGCTATGGCTACACCTTC
CDR3 protein: CASSTAGGAGYGYTF

J gene: TRBJ2-3
clone size: NA
D gene: TRBD1
V gene: TRBV7-2
CDR3 DNA: TGTGCCAGCAGCTGGGACAGCGACACAGATACGCAGTATTTT
CDR3 protein: CASSWDSDTDTQYF

J gene: TRBJ1-1
clone size: once
D gene: NA
V gene: TRBV9
CDR3 DNA: TGTGCCAGCAGCGTAGGGCCGGGTACGGACACTGAAGCTTTCTTT
CDR3 protein: CASSVGPGTDTEAFF

J gene: TRBJ1-4
clone size: few
D gene: NA
V gene: TRBV5-1
CDR3 DNA: TGCGCCAGCAGCTTGCAACGCCTAGGAAGGGAAAAACTGTTTTTT
CDR3 protein: CASSLQRLGREKLFF

J gene: TRBJ1-2
clone size: NA
D gene: NA
V gene: TRBV28
CDR3 DNA: TGTGCCAGCAGGGGCGGCTCGGAGGGTGGCTACACCTTC
CDR3 protein: CASRGGSEGGYTF

J gene: TRBJ2-1
clone size: NA
D gene: TRBD1
V gene: TRBV10-3
CDR3 DNA: TGTGCCATCAGTCGAGGACAGGGAAGTTTGGATGAGCAGTTCTTC
CDR3 protein: CAISRGQGSLDEQFF

J gene: TRBJ1-2
clone size: NA
D gene: NA
V gene: TRBV19
CDR3 DNA: TGTGCCAGTAGTATGACGGGGACATCTTCTAACTATGGCTACACCTTC
CDR3 protein: CASSMTGTSSNYGYTF

J gene: TRBJ2-3
clone size: NA
D gene: NA
V gene: TRBV7-2
CDR3 DNA: TGTGCCAGCAGCCAGGGGGGTAGTGCAGATACGCAGTATTTT
CDR3 protein: CASSQGGSADTQYF

J gene: TRBJ2-7
clone size: NA
D gene: NA
V gene: TRBV6-6
CDR3 DNA: TGTGCCAGCAGTACATTTTACGAGCAGTACTTC
CDR3 protein: CASSTFYEQYF

J gene: TRBJ1-6
clone size: NA
D gene: TRBD1
V gene: TRBV27
CDR3 DNA: TGTGCCAGCAGACCAGGGGGGTTTGGGTCACCCCTCCACTTT
CDR3 protein: CASRPGGFGSPLHF

J gene: TRBJ2-7
clone size: NA
D gene: TRBD1
V gene: TRBV7-9
CDR3 DNA: TGTGCCAGCAGCTCGCGGACAGGGGAAAGCTCCTACGAGCAGTACTTC
CDR3 protein: CASSSRTGESSYEQYF

J gene: TRBJ1-1
clone size: NA
D gene: TRBD1
V gene: TRBV25-1
CDR3 DNA: TGTGCCAGCAGTGAATGGAGACAGGGGAACACTGAAGCTTTCTTT
CDR3 protein: CASSEWRQGNTEAFF

J gene: TRBJ2-7
clone size: NA
D gene: TRBD1
V gene: TRBV15
CDR3 DNA: TGTGCCACCAGCAGCCGGACAGGAGACTACGAGCAGTACTTC
CDR3 protein: CATSSRTGDYEQYF

J gene: TRBJ1-2
clone size: NA
D gene: NA
V gene: TRBV5-4
CDR3 DNA: TGTGCCAGCAGCTTGGATCCGGGTACAAACTATGGCTACACCTTC
CDR3 protein: CASSLDPGTNYGYTF

J gene: TRBJ1-4
clone size: NA
D gene: NA
V gene: TRBV25-1
CDR3 DNA: TGTGCCAGCAGTGACCCGGGAGGGTTGGGTGAAAAACTGTTTTTT
CDR3 protein: CASSDPGGLGEKLFF

J gene: TRBJ2-7
clone size: NA
D gene: TRBD2
V gene: TRBV7-9
CDR3 DNA: TGTGCCAGCAGCTTAGGGCTAGCGGGGACCTTCTACGAGCAGTACTTC
CDR3 protein: CASSLGLAGTFYEQYF

J gene: TRBJ2-7
clone size: few
D gene: TRBD2
V gene: TRBV6-6
CDR3 DNA: TGTGCCAGCAGTACTCTAGCGGGAGATGTAAACGAGCAGTACTTC
CDR3 protein: CASSTLAGDVNEQYF

J gene: TRBJ1-1
clone size: NA
D gene: NA
V gene: TRBV5-1
CDR3 DNA: TGCGCCAGCAGCTGGTTGCCCGGGGGGGGGAACATGAACACTGAAGCTTTCTTT
CDR3 protein: CASSWLPGGGNMNTEAFF

J gene: TRBJ2-7
clone size: NA
D gene: TRBD1
V gene: TRBV5-6
CDR3 DNA: TGTGCCAGCAGCGATTCAGACAGGGGGCACTACGAGCAGTACTTC
CDR3 protein: CASSDSDRGHYEQYF

J gene: TRBJ1-4
clone size: NA
D gene: NA
V gene: TRBV4-2
CDR3 DNA: TGTGCCAGCAGCCAAGGGAGCTCAACTAATGAAAAACTGTTTTTT
CDR3 protein: CASSQGSSTNEKLFF

J gene: TRBJ2-7
clone size: NA
D gene: NA
V gene: TRBV21-1
CDR3 DNA: TGTGCCAAAACGGGTTACGGCTACGAGCAGTACTTC
CDR3 protein: CAKTGYGYEQYF

J gene: TRBJ2-2
clone size: NA
D gene: TRBD2
V gene: TRBV6-5
CDR3 DNA: TGTGCCAGCAGTTACTACGGACTAGCGGGAGGAAGGCTGTTTTTT
CDR3 protein: CASSYYGLAGGRLFF

J gene: TRBJ1-1
clone size: NA
D gene: NA
V gene: TRBV19
CDR3 DNA: TGTGCCAGTAGTACCCGACAGAGATTCACTGAAGCTTTCTTT
CDR3 protein: CASSTRQRFTEAFF

J gene: TRBJ2-3
clone size: NA
D gene: NA
V gene: TRBV7-3
CDR3 DNA: TGTGCCAGCAGCTTGAACGGGGGAAGCACAGATACGCAGTATTTT
CDR3 protein: CASSLNGGSTDTQYF

J gene: TRBJ2-6
clone size: many
D gene: NA
V gene: TRBV7-2
CDR3 DNA: TGTGCCAGCAGCTTAGGGTCAACAGGGTCGGGGGCCAACGTCCTGACTTTC
CDR3 protein: CASSLGSTGSGANVLTF